This TCR beta chain emerged from a study of blood T cell repertoires in COVID-19. Study information: The United States, Italy and Spain supplied acute and convalescent COVID-19 samples. T cells, B-cell-depleted T cells, or PBMCs provided the cDNA or gDNA that served as material.

V gave up 3 bases and J gave up 1 base; unmatched junction bases: 5. This CDR3 spans 15 amino acids. CDR1 and CDR2 from the germline V gene are MNHNS and SASEGT. Generated by immunoSEQ multiplex PCR, the TCRdb table keeps only in-frame clones and is missing some. The table lists hundreds of thousands of clones, roughly four fifths of them singletons. The chain joins TRBV6-1 to TRBJ1-2, with TRBD1 identical over 7 bases. The TCR was taken from a woman in her 70s with acute or convalescent COVID-19. Sequencing was performed on peripheral blood. The CDR3 DNA sequence: TGTGCCAGCAGTGAGACCCGACAGGGTAACTATGGCTACACCTTC. Residues: CASSETRQGNYGYTF.